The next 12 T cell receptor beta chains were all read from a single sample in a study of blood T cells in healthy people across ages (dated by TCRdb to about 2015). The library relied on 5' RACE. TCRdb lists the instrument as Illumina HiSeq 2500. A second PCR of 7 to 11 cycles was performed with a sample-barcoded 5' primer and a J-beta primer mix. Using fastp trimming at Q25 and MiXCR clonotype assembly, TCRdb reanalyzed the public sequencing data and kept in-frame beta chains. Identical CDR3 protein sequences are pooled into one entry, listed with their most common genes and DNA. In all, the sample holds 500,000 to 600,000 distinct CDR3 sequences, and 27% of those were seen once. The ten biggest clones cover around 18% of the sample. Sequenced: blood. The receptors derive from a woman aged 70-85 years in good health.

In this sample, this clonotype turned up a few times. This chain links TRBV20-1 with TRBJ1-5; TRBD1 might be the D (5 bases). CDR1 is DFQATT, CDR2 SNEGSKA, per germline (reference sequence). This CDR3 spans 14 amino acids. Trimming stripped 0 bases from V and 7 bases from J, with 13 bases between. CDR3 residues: CSARDSAGYQPQHF. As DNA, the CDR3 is TGCAGTGCTAGAGATTCCGCAGGGTACCAGCCCCAGCATTTT.

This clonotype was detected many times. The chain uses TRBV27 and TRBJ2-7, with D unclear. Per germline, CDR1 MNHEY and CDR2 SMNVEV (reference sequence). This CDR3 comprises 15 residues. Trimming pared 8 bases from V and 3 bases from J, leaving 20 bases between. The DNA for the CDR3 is TGTGCCAGCGCCTCACAGAGAACCTACAACTACGAGCAGTACTTC. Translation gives CASASQRTYNYEQYF.

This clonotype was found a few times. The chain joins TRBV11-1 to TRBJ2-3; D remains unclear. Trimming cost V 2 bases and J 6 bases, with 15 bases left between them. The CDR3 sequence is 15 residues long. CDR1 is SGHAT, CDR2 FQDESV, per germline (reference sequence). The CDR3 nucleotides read TGTGCCAGCAGCTTACCGGACCTTCACGGGGATACGCAGTATTTT. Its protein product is CASSLPDLHGDTQYF.

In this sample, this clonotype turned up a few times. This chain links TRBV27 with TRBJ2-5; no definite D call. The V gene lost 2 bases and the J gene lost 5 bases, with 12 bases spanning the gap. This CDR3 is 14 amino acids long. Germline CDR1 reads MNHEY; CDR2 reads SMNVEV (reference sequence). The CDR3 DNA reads TGTGCCAGCAGTTTAGGATTCGGGCGTGAGACCCAGTACTTC. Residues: CASSLGFGRETQYF.

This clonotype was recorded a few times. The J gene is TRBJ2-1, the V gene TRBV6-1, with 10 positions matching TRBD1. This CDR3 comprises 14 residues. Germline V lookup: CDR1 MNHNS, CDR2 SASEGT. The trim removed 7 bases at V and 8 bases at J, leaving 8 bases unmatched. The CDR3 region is CASTETGGPDEQFF. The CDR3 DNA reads TGTGCCAGCACGGAGACAGGGGGCCCTGATGAGCAGTTCTTC.

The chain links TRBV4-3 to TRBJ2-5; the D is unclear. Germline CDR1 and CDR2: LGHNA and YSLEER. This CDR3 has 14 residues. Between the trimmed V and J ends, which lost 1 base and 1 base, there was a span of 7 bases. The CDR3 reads CASSQGNPQETQYF. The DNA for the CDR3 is TGCGCCAGCAGCCAAGGAAATCCCCAAGAGACCCAGTACTTC.

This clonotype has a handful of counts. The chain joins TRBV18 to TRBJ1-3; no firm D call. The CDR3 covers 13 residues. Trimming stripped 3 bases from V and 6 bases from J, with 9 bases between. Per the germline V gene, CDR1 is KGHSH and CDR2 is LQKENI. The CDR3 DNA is TGTGCCAGCTCACCCCGTCTGGAAAACACCATATATTTT. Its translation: CASSPRLENTIYF.

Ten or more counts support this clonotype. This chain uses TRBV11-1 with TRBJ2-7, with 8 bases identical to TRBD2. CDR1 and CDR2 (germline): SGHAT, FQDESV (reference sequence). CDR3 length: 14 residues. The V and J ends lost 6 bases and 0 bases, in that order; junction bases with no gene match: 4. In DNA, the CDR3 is TGTGCCAGCAGTCTCGGGGGGGACTCCTACGAGCAGTACTTC. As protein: CASSLGGDSYEQYF.

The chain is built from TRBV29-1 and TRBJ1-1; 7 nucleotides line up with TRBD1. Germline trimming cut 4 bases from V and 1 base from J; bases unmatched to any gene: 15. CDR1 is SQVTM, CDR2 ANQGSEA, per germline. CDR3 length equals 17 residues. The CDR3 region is CSVAPSRPGTANTEAFF. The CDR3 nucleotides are TGCAGCGTTGCCCCATCCCGACCCGGGACAGCGAACACTGAAGCTTTCTTT.

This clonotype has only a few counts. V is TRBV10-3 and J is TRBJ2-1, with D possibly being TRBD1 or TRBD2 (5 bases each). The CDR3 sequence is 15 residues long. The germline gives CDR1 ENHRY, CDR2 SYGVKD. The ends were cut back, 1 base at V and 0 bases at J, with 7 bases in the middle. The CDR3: CAISEWGSSYNEQFF. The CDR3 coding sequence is TGTGCCATCAGTGAGTGGGGGAGCTCCTACAATGAGCAGTTCTTC.

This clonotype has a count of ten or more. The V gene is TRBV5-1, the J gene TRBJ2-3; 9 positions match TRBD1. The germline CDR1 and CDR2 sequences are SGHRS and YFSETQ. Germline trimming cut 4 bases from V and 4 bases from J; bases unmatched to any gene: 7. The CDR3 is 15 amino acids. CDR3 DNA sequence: TGCGCCAGCAGCCACGGGACAGGGATCCCAGATACGCAGTATTTT. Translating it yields CASSHGTGIPDTQYF.

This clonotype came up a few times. CDR3 amino acids: CSAQQSFYNSPLHF. As DNA, the CDR3 is TGCAGTGCTCAGCAGAGTTTCTATAATTCACCCCTCCACTTT. The J gene is TRBJ1-6, the V gene TRBV20-1; D is uncertain. Trimming took 5 bases from V and 3 from J, leaving 11 bases between them. Germline V lookup: CDR1 DFQATT, CDR2 SNEGSKA (reference sequence). The CDR3 runs to 14 residues.